This T cell receptor beta chain was obtained from a study of breast tumors, draining lymph nodes, adjacent tissues. The sample holds many counts of this clonotype. The target antigen is unknown. V trimming: 0 bases; J trimming: 2 bases; junction bases outside the gene matches: 2. Germline V gene lookup returns CDR1 MNHNY and CDR2 SVGAGI (reference sequence). The CDR3 is 15 residues long. Study-wide points: Most tumor T cells seemingly derive from lymph node, then expand in tumor. Tumor repertoires ranked between lymph nodes and nontumor tissue in diversity, with V and J gene preferences.

MiXCR was run by TCRdb on the multiplex PCR reads, yielding one entry per CDR3 protein. This repertoire shows roughly 14,000 distinct CDR3 sequences, around 52% found once; its top ten account for around 30%. The TCR was taken from a female donor with breast cancer. Some clones in this sample may be carry-over from other donors' samples. Sequencing was done on a sample of tumor-adjacent breast tissue. The genes are TRBV6-6 and TRBJ1-1, with 8 bases lining up with TRBD1. CDR3 DNA sequence: TGTGCCAGCAGTTACTCAGGACAGGGAAACACTGAAGCTTTCTTT. Its protein is CASSYSGQGNTEAFF.